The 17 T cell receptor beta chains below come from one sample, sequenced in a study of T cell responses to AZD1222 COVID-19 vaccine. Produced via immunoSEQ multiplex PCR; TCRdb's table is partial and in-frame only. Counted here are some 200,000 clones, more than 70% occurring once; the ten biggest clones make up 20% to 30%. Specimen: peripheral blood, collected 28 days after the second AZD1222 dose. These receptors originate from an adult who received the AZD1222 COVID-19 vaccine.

Written as DNA, the CDR3 is TGTGCCAGCAGCTTAACTAGCGGGAGGACCACAGATACGCAGTATTTT. It encodes CASSLTSGRTTDTQYF. The V call is TRBV7-9, the J call TRBJ2-3; TRBD2 agrees at 12 bases. V gave up 2 bases and J gave up 2 bases; unmatched junction bases: 2. CDR1 is SEHNR, CDR2 FQNEAQ, per germline (reference sequence). The CDR3 has 16 residues.

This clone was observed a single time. In nucleotides, the CDR3 is TGTGCCAGCAGTTTGGGACAGGGGGCAGGCAATGAGCAGTTCTTC. Amino acid sequence: CASSLGQGAGNEQFF. The chain carries TRBV2 and TRBJ2-1; 12 bases match TRBD1. This CDR3 comprises 15 residues. V was clipped by 5 bases and J by 6 bases; unmatched bases: 5. From germline, CDR1 is SNHLY and CDR2 FYNNEI.

CDR3 in DNA: TGCGCCAGCAGCTCCGGGACTAGCGGGAAAGGATCCTACAATGAGCAGTTCTTC. Translation: CASSSGTSGKGSYNEQFF. This chain joins TRBV5-1 and TRBJ2-1, with TRBD2 identical over 13 bases. The germline V gene encodes CDR1 SGHRS and CDR2 YFSETQ. CDR3 length: 18 residues. V shed 3 bases and J 1 base; nucleotides not matched to a gene: 7.

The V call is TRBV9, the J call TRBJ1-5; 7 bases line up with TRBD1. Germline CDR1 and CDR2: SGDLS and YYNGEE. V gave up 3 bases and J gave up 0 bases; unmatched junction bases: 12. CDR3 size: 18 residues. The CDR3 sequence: CASSETGEEGYSNQPQHF. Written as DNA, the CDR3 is TGTGCCAGCAGCGAAACAGGGGAGGAGGGGTATAGCAATCAGCCCCAGCATTTT.

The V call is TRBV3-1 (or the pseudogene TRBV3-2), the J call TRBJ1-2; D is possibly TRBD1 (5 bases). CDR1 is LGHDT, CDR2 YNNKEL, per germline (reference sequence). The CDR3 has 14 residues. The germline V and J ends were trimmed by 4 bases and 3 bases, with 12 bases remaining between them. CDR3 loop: CASSPRGVYYGYTF. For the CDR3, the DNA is TGTGCCAGCAGCCCGAGGGGAGTGTACTATGGCTACACCTTC.

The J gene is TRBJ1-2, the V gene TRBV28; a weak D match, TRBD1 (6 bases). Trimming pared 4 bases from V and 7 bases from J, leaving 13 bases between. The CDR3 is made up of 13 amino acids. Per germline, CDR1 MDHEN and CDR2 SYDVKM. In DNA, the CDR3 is TGTGCCAGCAGTTCCGGACAGCCTTCTGGCTACACCTTC. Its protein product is CASSSGQPSGYTF.

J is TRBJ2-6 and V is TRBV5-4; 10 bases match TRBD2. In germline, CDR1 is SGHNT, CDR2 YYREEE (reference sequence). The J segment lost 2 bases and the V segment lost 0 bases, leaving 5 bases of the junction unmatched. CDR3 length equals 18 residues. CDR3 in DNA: TGTGCCAGCAGCTTGGGGCTAGCGGGAGAGGCTGGGGCCAACGTCCTGACTTTC. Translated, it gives CASSLGLAGEAGANVLTF.

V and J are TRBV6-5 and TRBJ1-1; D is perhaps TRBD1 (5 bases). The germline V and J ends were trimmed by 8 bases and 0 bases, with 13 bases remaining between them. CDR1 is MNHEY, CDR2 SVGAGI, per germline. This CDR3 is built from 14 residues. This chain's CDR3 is CASVKRGMNTEAFF. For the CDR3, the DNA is TGTGCCAGCGTGAAGAGGGGAATGAACACTGAAGCTTTCTTT.

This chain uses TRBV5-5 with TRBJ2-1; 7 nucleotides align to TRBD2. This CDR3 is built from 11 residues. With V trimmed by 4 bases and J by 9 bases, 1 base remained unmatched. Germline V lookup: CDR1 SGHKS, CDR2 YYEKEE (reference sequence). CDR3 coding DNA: TGTGCCAGCAGCCCGGGGGGTGAGCAGTTCTTC. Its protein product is CASSPGGEQFF.

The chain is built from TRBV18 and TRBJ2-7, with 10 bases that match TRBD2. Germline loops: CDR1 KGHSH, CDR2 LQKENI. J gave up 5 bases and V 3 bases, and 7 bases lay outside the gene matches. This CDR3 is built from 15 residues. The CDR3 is CASSPLPSGSHEQYF. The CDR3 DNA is TGTGCCAGCTCACCCTTACCTAGCGGGAGTCACGAGCAGTACTTC.

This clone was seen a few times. As DNA, the CDR3 is TGTGCCAGCAGCTTAAGGGCATTTACCGCTAACTATGGCTACACCTTC. Translation: CASSLRAFTANYGYTF. This rearrangement joins TRBV7-3 to TRBJ1-2, with D unresolved. Between the trimmed V and J ends, which lost 1 base and 0 bases, there was a span of 12 bases. Germline V gene lookup returns CDR1 SGHTA and CDR2 FQGTGA. This CDR3 contains 16 residues.

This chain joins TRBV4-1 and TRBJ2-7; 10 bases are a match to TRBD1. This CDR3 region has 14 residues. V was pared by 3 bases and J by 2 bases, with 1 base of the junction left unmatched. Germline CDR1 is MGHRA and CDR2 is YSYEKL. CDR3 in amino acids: CASSHGQGAYEQYF. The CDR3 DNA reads TGCGCCAGCAGCCACGGACAGGGGGCCTACGAGCAGTACTTC.

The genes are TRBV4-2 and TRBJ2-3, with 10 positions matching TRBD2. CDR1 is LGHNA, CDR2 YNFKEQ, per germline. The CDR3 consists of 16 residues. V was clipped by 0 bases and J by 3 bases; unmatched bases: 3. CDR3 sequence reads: CASSQEGAGGTDTQYF. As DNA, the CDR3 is TGTGCCAGCAGCCAAGAGGGAGCGGGAGGGACAGATACGCAGTATTTT.

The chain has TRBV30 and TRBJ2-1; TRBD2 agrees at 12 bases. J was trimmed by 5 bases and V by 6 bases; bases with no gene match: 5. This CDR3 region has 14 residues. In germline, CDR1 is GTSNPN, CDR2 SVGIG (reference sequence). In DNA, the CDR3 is TGTGCCTGCTTCGGACTAGCGGGAAACAATGAGCAGTTCTTC. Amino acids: CACFGLAGNNEQFF.

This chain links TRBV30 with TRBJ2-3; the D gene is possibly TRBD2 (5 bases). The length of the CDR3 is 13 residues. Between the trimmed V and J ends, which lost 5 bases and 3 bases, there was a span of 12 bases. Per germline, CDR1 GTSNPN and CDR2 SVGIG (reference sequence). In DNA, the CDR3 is TGTGCCTGGTCCCTCCCGGGGACAGATACGCAGTATTTT. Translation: CAWSLPGTDTQYF.

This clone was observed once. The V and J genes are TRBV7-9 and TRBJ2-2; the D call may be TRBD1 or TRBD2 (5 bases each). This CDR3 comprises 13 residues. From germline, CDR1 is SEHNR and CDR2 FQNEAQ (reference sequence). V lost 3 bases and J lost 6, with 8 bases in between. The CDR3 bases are TGTGCCAGCAGCTTCTTGGGGGCCGGGGAGCTGTTTTTT. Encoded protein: CASSFLGAGELFF. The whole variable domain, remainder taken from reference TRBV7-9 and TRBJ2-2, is DTGVSQNPRHKITKRGQNVTFRCDPISEHNRLYWYRQTLGQGPEFLTYFQNEAQLEKSRLLSDRFSAERPKGSFSTLEIQRTEQGDSAMYLCASSFLGAGELFFGEGSRLTVL.

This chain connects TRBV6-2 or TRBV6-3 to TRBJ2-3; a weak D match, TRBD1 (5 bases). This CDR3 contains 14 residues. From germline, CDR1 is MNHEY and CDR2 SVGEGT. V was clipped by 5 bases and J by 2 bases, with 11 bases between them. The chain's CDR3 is CASSKGIITDTQYF. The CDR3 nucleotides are TGTGCCAGCAGTAAGGGGATTATCACAGATACGCAGTATTTT.